This passage covers 27 T cell receptor beta chains from one sample sequenced in a study of T-cell reconstitution after alpha-beta-depleted transplantation in children. Unique molecular identifiers were incorporated during preparation of the TCRbeta library. TCRdb independently ran MiXCR on the PCR reads; one entry per CDR3 protein. The table records around 580,000 distinct CDR3 sequences, roughly a quarter of them present only once. Specimen: PBMCs, collected before TCRalphabeta/CD19-depleted stem cell transplant. All receptors derive from a boy less than two years old with Wiskott-Aldrich syndrome, due to receive a stem cell transplant.

The sample holds a few counts of this clonotype. The chain links TRBV10-1 to TRBJ2-7; tentatively, D is TRBD1 (5 bases). In germline, CDR1 is WNHNN, CDR2 SYGVQD (reference sequence). The V and J ends lost 6 bases and 2 bases respectively, with 14 bases between them. CDR3 size: 14 residues. The CDR3 loop is CASRVTGYPYEQYF. The CDR3 DNA reads TGCGCCAGCAGAGTAACAGGTTATCCCTACGAGCAGTACTTC.

The rearrangement links TRBV29-1 to TRBJ2-3, with D possibly matching TRBD2 (6 bases). CDR1 SQVTM and CDR2 ANQGSEA come from the germline V gene. Trimming took off 7 bases at V and 4 bases at J, with 18 bases between the two ends. This CDR3 contains 14 residues. The CDR3 sequence is CSAPEGGKADTQYF. As DNA, the CDR3 is TGCAGCGCCCCTGAGGGCGGGAAGGCAGATACGCAGTATTTT.

With regard to this clonotype: An end of the junction does not agree with germline; a read error may underlie this. The chain recombines TRBV5-4 with TRBJ2-5; D is unresolved. Germline-derived CDR1 and CDR2 are SGHNT and YYREEE (reference sequence). CDR3 size: 12 residues. The CDR3 DNA sequence: TGTGCCTGCAGTGTGGGGTTGGAGACCCAGTACTTC. Protein: CACSVGLETQYF.

This clonotype has more than one count but fewer than ten. J is TRBJ2-3 and V is TRBV7-9; D could derive from TRBD1 or TRBD2 (5 bases each). Trimming took off 1 base at V and 4 bases at J, with 12 bases between the two ends. The CDR3 contains 15 residues. In germline, CDR1 is SEHNR, CDR2 FQNEAQ (reference sequence). In DNA form, the CDR3 reads TGTGCCAGCAGCTTAGACGGGGCGGGCTCAGATACGCAGTATTTT. This codes for CASSLDGAGSDTQYF.

This rearrangement joins TRBV4-1 to TRBJ1-3, with 10 bases aligning to TRBD1. The CDR3 length is 18 residues. Trimming cost V 2 bases and J 0 bases; bases outside gene matches: 7. CDR1 is MGHRA and CDR2 is YSYEKL in the germline V gene. CDR3 coding DNA: TGCGCCAGCAGCCAATTCGGGACAGGGGCATACTCTGGAAACACCATATATTTT. Its translation is CASSQFGTGAYSGNTIYF.

This clonotype was observed a few times. CDR3 coding DNA: TGTGCCACCAGGGGACGGGGGGCAGGGAATGAGCAGTTCTTC. It is translated as CATRGRGAGNEQFF. The V and J genes are TRBV24-1 and TRBJ2-1; a possible D gene is TRBD2 (7 bases). Per the germline V gene, CDR1 is KGHDR and CDR2 is SFDVKD. This CDR3 region has 14 residues. Trimming removed 7 bases at V and 7 bases at J, with 16 bases between.

This clonotype was counted between two and nine times. V gene TRBV7-8 combines with J gene TRBJ1-4, with 9 nucleotides matching TRBD1. CDR3 length: 16 amino acids. Germline CDR1 reads SGHVS; CDR2 reads FQNEAQ. With 3 bases clipped from V and 8 bases from J, the junction kept 10 bases outside the gene matches. In DNA, the CDR3 is TGTGCCAGCAGCTTCGCCAGGACAGGGGTTTTAGAAAAACTGTTTTTT. Protein sequence: CASSFARTGVLEKLFF.

This chain uses TRBV21-1 with TRBJ1-6; the table's D call, TRBD1, was not checked against the DNA. TRBV21-1 is given as a pseudogene. The CDR3 has 13 amino acids. CDR3 coding DNA: TGTGCCAGCTGCTCAGGGGATAATTCACCCCTCCACTTC. It is translated as CASCSGDNSPLHF.

The chain carries TRBV10-2 and TRBJ2-2, with 8 bases fitting TRBD2. The length of the CDR3 is 15 residues. Germline CDR1 reads WSHSY; CDR2 reads SAAADI. The trim removed 6 bases at V and 3 bases at J, leaving 6 bases unmatched. The CDR3 DNA follows: TGCGCCAGCAGCCCCACTAGCGGTCACACCGGGGAGCTGTTTTTT. This encodes CASSPTSGHTGELFF.

J is TRBJ2-1 and V is TRBV7-2; no firm D call. In germline, CDR1 is SGHTA, CDR2 FQGNSA. The CDR3 extends over 16 amino acids. The V end was cut by 5 bases, the J end by 4 bases, with 18 bases between. The CDR3 DNA sequence: TGTGCCAGCAGCGGGCCGGCGGCAAACCCGTACAATGAGCAGTTCTTC. Its translation is CASSGPAANPYNEQFF.

The rearrangement uses TRBV20-1 and TRBJ2-7, with D perhaps matching TRBD1 or TRBD2 (5 bases each). CDR3 length: 16 amino acids. The germline V and J ends were trimmed by 5 bases and 6 bases, with 26 bases remaining between them. Germline V gene lookup returns CDR1 DFQATT and CDR2 SNEGSKA (reference sequence). CDR3 in amino acids: CSARPGTEKKRGEQYF. CDR3 coding DNA: TGCAGTGCTCGTCCCGGGACCGAGAAAAAACGAGGCGAGCAGTACTTC.

CDR3 in DNA: TGCAGTGCTAGAGTTGGCAGACGGAATGAGCAGTTCTTC. It translates to CSARVGRRNEQFF. The chain carries TRBV20-1 and TRBJ2-1; D unclear. V was cut by 1 base and J by 7 bases, with 11 bases left in between. The CDR3 sequence is 13 residues long. Germline lookup yields CDR1 DFQATT and CDR2 SNEGSKA (reference sequence).

The V and J genes are TRBV7-9 and TRBJ2-1; 8 bases line up with TRBD1. This CDR3 has 12 residues. V trimming: 5 bases; J trimming: 12 bases; junction bases outside the gene matches: 6. The germline V gene has CDR1 SEHNR and CDR2 FQNEAQ (reference sequence). CDR3 protein: CASSLQGVGQFF. The CDR3 nucleotides are TGTGCCAGCAGCCTACAGGGGGTAGGGCAGTTCTTC.

This clonotype was recorded a few times. The chain employs TRBV15 and TRBJ2-7; D is ambiguous. From germline, CDR1 is LNHNV and CDR2 YYDKDF (reference sequence). V was pared by 8 bases and J by 4 bases, with 15 bases between. The CDR3 is made up of 13 amino acids. The CDR3 coding sequence is TGTGCCACCGGAGAAGGGCCTTCGTACGAGCAGTACTTC. Its translation: CATGEGPSYEQYF.

J is TRBJ2-3 and V is TRBV20-1; the match to TRBD2 covers 10 bases. J was trimmed by 2 bases and V by 6 bases; bases with no gene match: 11. Germline CDR1 DFQATT, CDR2 SNEGSKA (reference sequence). This CDR3 has 16 amino acids. CDR3 coding DNA: TGCAGTGCGACTTCCTGGACTAGCGGAAACACAGATACGCAGTATTTT. Translated, it gives CSATSWTSGNTDTQYF.

This chain uses TRBV20-1 with TRBJ1-1; D remains unclear. CDR3 length: 13 residues. Germline CDR1 reads DFQATT; CDR2 reads SNEGSKA (reference sequence). The V end was cut by 1 base, the J end by 3 bases, with 9 bases between. The chain's CDR3 is CSARGAAYTEAFF. The CDR3 DNA reads as TGCAGTGCTAGAGGGGCAGCGTACACTGAAGCTTTCTTT.

V usage is TRBV3-1 and J usage is TRBJ2-1; D not resolved. CDR3 length equals 13 residues. Trimming stripped 3 bases from V and 10 bases from J, with 13 bases between. Germline V gene data show CDR1 as LGHDT and CDR2 as YNNKEL (reference sequence). CDR3: CASSQDLSLEQFF. The CDR3 DNA reads TGTGCCAGCAGCCAGGACCTAAGTCTCGAGCAGTTCTTC.

The genes are TRBV2 and TRBJ2-7; 10 positions match TRBD2. V lost 2 bases and J lost 13; bases outside the gene matches: 8. CDR1 and CDR2 (germline): SNHLY, FYNNEI. The CDR3 consists of 13 residues. CDR3 sequence reads: CASSELISGRLYF. For the CDR3, the DNA is TGTGCCAGCAGTGAACTAATTAGCGGGAGGTTATACTTC.

The chain employs TRBV5-1 and TRBJ1-6, with D unresolved. The CDR3 loop spans 16 amino acids. CDR1 is SGHRS, CDR2 YFSETQ, per germline. With 0 bases removed from V and 6 bases from J, the gap between germline ends came to 13 bases. This CDR3 reads CASSLVAGVANSPLHF. The CDR3 coding sequence is TGCGCCAGCAGCTTGGTAGCCGGGGTTGCTAATTCACCCCTCCACTTT.

The chain employs TRBV28 and TRBJ2-1, with a weak D call TRBD1 (6 bases). The V and J ends lost 3 bases and 0 bases respectively, with 9 bases between them. CDR1 and CDR2 (germline): MDHEN, SYDVKM. This CDR3 has 15 residues. In nucleotides, the CDR3 is TGTGCCAGCAGTTTGGACAGTCTCTCCTACAATGAGCAGTTCTTC. Protein product: CASSLDSLSYNEQFF.

The V call is TRBV5-1, the J call TRBJ1-1; a weak D match, TRBD1 (5 bases). The CDR3 length is 15 residues. Trimming pared 4 bases from V and 10 bases from J, leaving 23 bases between. CDR1 and CDR2 from the germline V gene are SGHRS and YFSETQ. In nucleotides, the CDR3 is TGCGCCAGCAGCGGGAGTGAGTTGGGGGAGAGGGGAGCTTTCTTT. Encoded protein: CASSGSELGERGAFF.

The chain couples TRBV5-1 to TRBJ1-6, with TRBD1 identical over 8 bases. The CDR3 is 15 residues long. V trimming: 1 base; J trimming: 7 bases; junction bases outside the gene matches: 4. Germline V lookup: CDR1 SGHRS, CDR2 YFSETQ. CDR3: CASSLSGTGNSPLHF. The CDR3 DNA sequence: TGCGCCAGCAGCTTGAGCGGGACAGGCAATTCACCCCTCCACTTT.

The V gene is TRBV10-2, the J gene TRBJ2-7, with D possibly matching TRBD2 (6 bases). V lost 3 bases and J 3 bases, leaving 15 bases between the germline ends. Germline V lookup: CDR1 WSHSY, CDR2 SAAADI. The CDR3 is made up of 15 amino acids. CDR3 nucleotide sequence: TGCGCCAGCAGTGAAGATGGGACTCTGATCTACGAGCAGTACTTC. This gives the protein CASSEDGTLIYEQYF.

The V call is TRBV4-1, the J call TRBJ1-1, with D perhaps matching TRBD1 (6 bases). The V gene lost 0 bases and the J gene lost 3 bases, with 8 bases spanning the gap. The germline V gene has CDR1 MGHRA and CDR2 YSYEKL. The CDR3 is made up of 14 amino acids. Here the CDR3 reads CASSQEQGDTEAFF. Here the CDR3 DNA reads TGCGCCAGCAGCCAAGAACAGGGCGACACTGAAGCTTTCTTT.

The chain recombines TRBV20-1 with TRBJ2-1; D is ambiguous. V lost 3 bases and J 0 bases, leaving 12 bases between the germline ends. Germline V gives CDR1 DFQATT, CDR2 SNEGSKA (reference sequence). This CDR3 contains 15 residues. The DNA of the CDR3 is TGCAGTGCTAGGGCCTCGAGGAGCTCCTACAATGAGCAGTTCTTC. The encoded protein is CSARASRSSYNEQFF.

This clonotype was recorded many times. This chain uses TRBV5-1 with TRBJ2-3; TRBD2 aligns across 7 bases. The V gene's germline CDR1 is SGHRS and CDR2 YFSETQ. The V segment lost 4 bases and the J segment 4 bases; nucleotides outside the gene matches: 3. This CDR3 has 13 residues. CDR3 bases: TGCGCCAGCAGCCCCAGCGGGGCAGATACGCAGTATTTT. Its translation is CASSPSGADTQYF.

The chain links TRBV12-3 or TRBV12-4 to TRBJ2-7, with 9 bases fitting TRBD2. The CDR3 spans 14 residues. With 7 bases clipped from V and 5 bases from J, the junction kept 9 bases outside the gene matches. CDR3 coding DNA: TGTGCCAGCACCCCCGCGGGAGGGCCCCACGAGCAGTACTTC. It yields the protein CASTPAGGPHEQYF.